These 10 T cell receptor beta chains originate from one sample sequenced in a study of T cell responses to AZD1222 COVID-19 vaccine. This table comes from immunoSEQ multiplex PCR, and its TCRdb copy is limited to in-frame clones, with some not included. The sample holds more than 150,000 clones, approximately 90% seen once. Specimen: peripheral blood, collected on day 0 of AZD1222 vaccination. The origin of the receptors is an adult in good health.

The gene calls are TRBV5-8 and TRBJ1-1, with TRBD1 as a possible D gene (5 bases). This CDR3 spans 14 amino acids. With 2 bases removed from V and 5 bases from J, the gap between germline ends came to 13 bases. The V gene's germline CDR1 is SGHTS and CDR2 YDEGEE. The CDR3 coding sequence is TGTGCCAGCAGCTTTTTCGGCAGGGTGACTGAAGCTTTCTTT. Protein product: CASSFFGRVTEAFF.

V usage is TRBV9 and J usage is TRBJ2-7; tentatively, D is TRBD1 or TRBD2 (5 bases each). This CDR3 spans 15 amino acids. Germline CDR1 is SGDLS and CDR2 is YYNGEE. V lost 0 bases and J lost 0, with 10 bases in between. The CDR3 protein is CASSVGGSSSYEQYF. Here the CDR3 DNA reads TGTGCCAGCAGCGTAGGGGGGTCTAGCTCCTACGAGCAGTACTTC. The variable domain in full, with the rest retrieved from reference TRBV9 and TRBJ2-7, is DSGVTQTPKHLITATGQRVTLRCSPRSGDLSVYWYQQSLDQGLQFLIQYYNGEERAKGNILERFSAQQFPDLHSELNLSSLELGDSALYFCASSVGGSSSYEQYFGPGTRLTVT.

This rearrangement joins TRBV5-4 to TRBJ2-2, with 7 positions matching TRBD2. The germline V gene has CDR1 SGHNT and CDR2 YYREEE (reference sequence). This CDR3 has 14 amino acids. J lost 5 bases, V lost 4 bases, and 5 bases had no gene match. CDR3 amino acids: CASSPILATGELFF. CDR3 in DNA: TGTGCCAGCAGCCCCATACTAGCGACCGGGGAGCTGTTTTTT.

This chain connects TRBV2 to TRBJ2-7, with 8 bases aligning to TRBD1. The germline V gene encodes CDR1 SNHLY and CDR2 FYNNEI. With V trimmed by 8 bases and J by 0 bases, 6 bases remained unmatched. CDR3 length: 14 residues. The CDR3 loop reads CASEWDRSSYEQYF. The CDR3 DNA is TGTGCCAGCGAATGGGACAGGAGCTCCTACGAGCAGTACTTC.

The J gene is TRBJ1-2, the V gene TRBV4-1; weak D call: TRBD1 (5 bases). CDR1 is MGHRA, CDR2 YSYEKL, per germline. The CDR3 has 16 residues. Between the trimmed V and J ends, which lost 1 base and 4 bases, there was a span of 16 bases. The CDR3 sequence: CASSQVTGGRSYGYTF. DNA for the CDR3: TGCGCCAGCAGCCAAGTTACCGGGGGACGGAGCTATGGCTACACCTTC.

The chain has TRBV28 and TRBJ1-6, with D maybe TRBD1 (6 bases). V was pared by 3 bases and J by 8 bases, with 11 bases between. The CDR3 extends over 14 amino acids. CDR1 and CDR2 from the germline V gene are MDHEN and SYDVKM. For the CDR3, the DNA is TGTGCCAGCAGTTTGCAGGGGTTCGATTCACCCCTCCACTTT. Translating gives CASSLQGFDSPLHF.

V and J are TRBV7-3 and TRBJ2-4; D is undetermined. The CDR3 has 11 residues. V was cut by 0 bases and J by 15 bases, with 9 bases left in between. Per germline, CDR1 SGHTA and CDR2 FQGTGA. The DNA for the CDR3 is TGTGCCAGCAGCTTAACTCCAAGTGGGTACTTC. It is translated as CASSLTPSGYF. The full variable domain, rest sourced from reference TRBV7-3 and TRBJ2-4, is GAGVSQTPSNKVTEKGKYVELRCDPISGHTALYWYRQSLGQGPEFLIYFQGTGAADDSGLPNDRFFAVRPEGSVSTLKIQRTERGDSAVYLCASSLTPSGYFGAGTRLSVL.

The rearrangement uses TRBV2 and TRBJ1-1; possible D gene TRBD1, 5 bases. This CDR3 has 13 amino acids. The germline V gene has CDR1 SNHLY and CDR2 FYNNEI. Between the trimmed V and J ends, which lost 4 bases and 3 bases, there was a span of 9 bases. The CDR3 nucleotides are TGTGCCAGCAGTGCGCAGGGATACACTGAAGCTTTCTTT. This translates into CASSAQGYTEAFF.

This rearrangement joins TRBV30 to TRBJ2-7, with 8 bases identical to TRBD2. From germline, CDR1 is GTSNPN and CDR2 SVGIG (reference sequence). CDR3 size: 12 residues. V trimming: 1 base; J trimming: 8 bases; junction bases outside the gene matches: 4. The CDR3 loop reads CAWSAREGKQYF. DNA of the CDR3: TGTGCCTGGAGTGCCCGGGAGGGCAAGCAGTACTTC.

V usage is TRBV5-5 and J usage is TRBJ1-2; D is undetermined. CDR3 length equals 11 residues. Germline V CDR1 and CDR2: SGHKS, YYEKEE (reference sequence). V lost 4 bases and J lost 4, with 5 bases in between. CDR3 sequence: CASSHAYGYTF. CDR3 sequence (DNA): TGTGCCAGCAGCCACGCCTATGGCTACACCTTC.